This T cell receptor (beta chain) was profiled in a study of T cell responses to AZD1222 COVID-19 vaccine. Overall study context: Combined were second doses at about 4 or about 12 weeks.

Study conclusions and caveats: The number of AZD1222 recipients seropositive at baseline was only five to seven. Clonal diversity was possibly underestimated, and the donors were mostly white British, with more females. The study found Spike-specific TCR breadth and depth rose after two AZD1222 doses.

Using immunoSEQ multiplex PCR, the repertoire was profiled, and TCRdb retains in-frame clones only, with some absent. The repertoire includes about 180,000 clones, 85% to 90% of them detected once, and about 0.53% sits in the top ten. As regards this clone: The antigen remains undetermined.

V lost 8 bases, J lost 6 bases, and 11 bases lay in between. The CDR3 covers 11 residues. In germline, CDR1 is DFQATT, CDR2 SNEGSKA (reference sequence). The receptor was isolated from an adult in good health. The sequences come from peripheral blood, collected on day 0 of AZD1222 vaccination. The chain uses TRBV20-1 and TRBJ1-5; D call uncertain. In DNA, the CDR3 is TGCAGTTCTATAAGTTTTCAGCCCCAGCATTTT. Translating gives CSSISFQPQHF.